The rows below give T cell receptor beta chains drawn from one sample of a study of cytomegalovirus exposure and HLA in healthy donors. The method was immunoSEQ multiplex PCR; TCRdb's version includes in-frame clones alone and lacks a portion of them. The repertoire holds 150,000 to 200,000 clones, roughly 77% seen once, with about 11% in the top ten. The specimen sequenced was PBMCs. All receptors derive from a young man in good health and CMV-seropositive. CDR3s include the opening cysteine and the closing phenylalanine or tryptophan. The order of the fields is V gene, D gene, clone size, J gene, CDR3 protein, CDR3 DNA. A D gene is named only where the DNA matches it firmly. Only part of the rows carry a size: once, few, many, or a class if the clone is expanded.

V: TRBV28
D: TRBD2
size: few
J: TRBJ2-7
CDR3: CASSSGTSGSREQYF
DNA: TGTGCCAGCAGTTCCGGGACTAGCGGGAGTCGCGAGCAGTACTTC

V: TRBV7-9
D: .
size: .
J: TRBJ2-7
CDR3: CASSPTGREQYF
DNA: TGTGCCAGCAGCCCCACAGGGCGCGAGCAGTACTTC

V: TRBV7-3
D: .
size: few
J: TRBJ2-6
CDR3: CASSSQPFAGGANVLTF
DNA: TGTGCCAGCAGCTCCCAACCATTCGCCGGTGGGGCCAACGTCCTGACTTTC

V: TRBV27
D: TRBD1
size: .
J: TRBJ2-1
CDR3: CASSARTGIGNEQFF
DNA: TGTGCCAGCAGTGCCCGGACAGGGATCGGCAATGAGCAGTTCTTC

V: TRBV4-1
D: TRBD1
size: .
J: TRBJ2-7
CDR3: CASSHPGQAYEQYF
DNA: TGCGCCAGCAGCCACCCGGGACAGGCCTACGAGCAGTACTTC

V: TRBV19
D: .
size: .
J: TRBJ2-1
CDR3: CASSNTAYNEQFF
DNA: TGTGCCAGTAGTAACACAGCATACAATGAGCAGTTCTTC

V: TRBV28
D: TRBD1
size: .
J: TRBJ2-7
CDR3: CASSLHRGTYEQYF
DNA: TGTGCCAGCAGTTTACACAGGGGGACCTACGAGCAGTACTTC

V: TRBV19
D: .
size: .
J: TRBJ1-5
CDR3: CASCITSNQPQHF
DNA: TGTGCCAGTTGTATTACAAGCAATCAGCCCCAGCATTTT

V: TRBV5-1
D: .
size: .
J: TRBJ1-1
CDR3: CASKSGSNTEAFF
DNA: TGCGCCAGCAAATCGGGATCGAACACTGAAGCTTTCTTT

V: TRBV5-1
D: .
size: few
J: TRBJ2-6
CDR3: CASSSPLSGANVLTF
DNA: TGCGCCAGCAGCTCACCACTCTCTGGGGCCAACGTCCTGACTTTC

V: TRBV14
D: .
size: .
J: TRBJ1-1
CDR3: CASSPLTRVNTEAFF
DNA: TGTGCCAGCAGTCCTTTGACCAGGGTGAACACTGAAGCTTTCTTT

V: TRBV5-1
D: TRBD2
size: once
J: TRBJ2-7
CDR3: CPSSFSGTSGYEQYF
DNA: TGCCCCAGCAGCTTCTCCGGGACTAGCGGCTACGAGCAGTACTTC

V: TRBV6-6
D: .
size: few
J: TRBJ1-6
CDR3: CASSHLGLNNSPLHF
DNA: TGTGCCAGCAGTCACCTGGGACTGAACAATTCACCCCTCCACTTT

V: TRBV28
D: .
size: .
J: TRBJ1-5
CDR3: CASSFMRQSVTVEHF
DNA: TGTGCCAGCAGTTTCATGCGGCAGTCTGTTACGGTCGAGCATTTT

V: TRBV28
D: TRBD2
size: few
J: TRBJ2-3
CDR3: CASSLPSGRDTDTQYF
DNA: TGTGCCAGCAGTTTACCCAGCGGGAGGGACACAGATACGCAGTATTTT

V: TRBV6-5
D: .
size: .
J: TRBJ1-1
CDR3: CASSDTGRVPEAFF
DNA: TGTGCCAGCAGTGATACAGGGCGAGTGCCTGAAGCTTTCTTT

V: TRBV6-1
D: TRBD2
size: .
J: TRBJ2-7
CDR3: CASSQSGTSSYEQYF
DNA: TGTGCCAGCAGCCAATCCGGGACTAGCAGCTACGAGCAGTACTTC

V: TRBV19
D: TRBD1
size: .
J: TRBJ1-5
CDR3: CASSIPGTGNQPQHF
DNA: TGTGCCAGTAGTATTCCTGGGACAGGGAATCAGCCCCAGCATTTT

V: TRBV5-3
D: TRBD1
size: .
J: TRBJ1-1
CDR3: CARSLTSSGTGSSGRRFTEAFF
DNA: TGTGCCAGAAGCTTAACCTCGTCTGGGACAGGCTCATCGGGTAGGAGGTTCACTGAAGCTTTCTTT

V: TRBV5-1
D: TRBD1
size: .
J: TRBJ2-7
CDR3: CASSLEGQLPGEQYF
DNA: TGCGCCAGCAGCTTAGAGGGACAGCTTCCTGGCGAGCAGTACTTC

V: TRBV19
D: .
size: .
J: TRBJ2-2
CDR3: CASSIERRGGELFF
DNA: TGTGCCAGTAGTATAGAGCGTCGCGGAGGGGAGCTGTTTTTT

V: TRBV2
D: .
size: .
J: TRBJ2-6
CDR3: CASSVAKGSGANVLTF
DNA: TGTGCCAGCAGTGTGGCAAAGGGGTCGGGGGCCAACGTCCTGACTTTC

V: TRBV20-1
D: .
size: .
J: TRBJ2-7
CDR3: CSARDGQKGDF
DNA: TGCAGTGCTAGAGATGGACAAAAAGGTGACTTC

V: TRBV2
D: TRBD2
size: .
J: TRBJ2-7
CDR3: CASWASGAGRYEQYF
DNA: TGTGCCAGCTGGGCGTCTGGAGCGGGACGATACGAGCAGTACTTC

V: TRBV18
D: TRBD2
size: once
J: TRBJ2-7
CDR3: CASSGTALAGVISYEQYF
DNA: TGTGCCAGCTCGGGTACGGCCCTAGCGGGAGTTATCTCCTACGAGCAGTACTTC

V: TRBV7-2
D: .
size: .
J: TRBJ2-7
CDR3: CASSSPLLAEQYF
DNA: TGTGCCAGCAGCTCTCCCTTACTTGCCGAGCAGTACTTC

V: TRBV9
D: TRBD2
size: .
J: TRBJ2-1
CDR3: CASSARSLSGSNGNEQFF
DNA: TGTGCCAGCAGCGCCCGAAGTTTAAGCGGGAGCAACGGGAATGAGCAGTTCTTC

V: TRBV2
D: .
size: few
J: TRBJ1-5
CDR3: CASRGGGPQHF
DNA: TGTGCCAGCAGGGGGGGTGGCCCCCAGCATTTT

V: TRBV6-5
D: .
size: .
J: TRBJ2-1
CDR3: CASSPDRSSYNEQFF
DNA: TGTGCCAGCAGTCCGGACAGAAGCTCCTACAATGAGCAGTTCTTC

V: TRBV5-6
D: .
size: .
J: TRBJ1-2
CDR3: CASSLFRRESRHGYTF
DNA: TGTGCCAGCAGCTTGTTTCGTCGGGAGTCACGTCATGGCTACACCTTC

V: TRBV10-3
D: TRBD2
size: .
J: TRBJ2-7
CDR3: CAISGTSDNYEQYF
DNA: TGTGCCATCAGTGGGACTAGCGATAACTACGAGCAGTACTTC

V: TRBV27
D: .
size: once
J: TRBJ2-2
CDR3: CASSILDTGELFF
DNA: TGTGCCAGCAGTATATTAGACACCGGGGAGCTGTTTTTT

V: TRBV5-1
D: .
size: .
J: TRBJ2-5
CDR3: CASNSGGTGRTQYF
DNA: TGCGCCAGCAACTCGGGAGGGACAGGGAGGACCCAGTACTTC

V: TRBV4-1
D: .
size: .
J: TRBJ2-7
CDR3: CASSQGLGGGYEQYF
DNA: TGCGCCAGCAGCCAAGGATTGGGAGGCGGTTACGAGCAGTACTTC

V: TRBV28
D: .
size: .
J: TRBJ1-4
CDR3: CASGGPPNEKLFF
DNA: TGTGCCAGCGGCGGGCCCCCTAATGAAAAACTGTTTTTT

V: TRBV7-9
D: .
size: few
J: TRBJ2-1
CDR3: CASGRRGGDWEQFF
DNA: TGTGCCAGCGGAAGAAGAGGGGGGGATTGGGAGCAGTTCTTC

V: TRBV28
D: .
size: .
J: TRBJ1-5
CDR3: CASSLWQGSSNQPQHF
DNA: TGTGCCAGCAGTTTATGGCAGGGATCGAGCAATCAGCCCCAGCATTTT

V: TRBV7-6
D: .
size: few
J: TRBJ2-7
CDR3: CASSLRGDSSYEQYF
DNA: TGTGCCAGCAGCTTAAGGGGGGACAGCTCCTACGAGCAGTACTTC

V: TRBV25-1
D: TRBD1
size: few
J: TRBJ1-2
CDR3: CASSERDRGYGYTF
DNA: TGTGCCAGCAGTGAACGGGACAGGGGGTATGGCTACACCTTC

V: TRBV9
D: .
size: .
J: TRBJ1-2
CDR3: CASSDRGSSPYGYTF
DNA: TGTGCCAGCAGCGACCGGGGGTCGTCACCCTATGGCTACACCTTC

V: TRBV9
D: TRBD2
size: .
J: TRBJ2-5
CDR3: CASTLAGGAEETQYF
DNA: TGTGCCAGCACCCTCGCGGGGGGAGCGGAAGAGACCCAGTACTTC

V: TRBV4-1
D: TRBD1
size: few
J: TRBJ1-5
CDR3: CASSQLDRDNQPQHF
DNA: TGCGCCAGCAGCCAACTGGACAGGGACAATCAGCCCCAGCATTTT

V: TRBV28
D: TRBD1
size: .
J: TRBJ1-4
CDR3: CASRIQGLEKLFF
DNA: TGTGCCAGCAGAATACAGGGGCTAGAAAAACTGTTTTTT

V: TRBV28
D: TRBD1
size: .
J: TRBJ2-7
CDR3: CASSLRGQFQQYF
DNA: TGTGCCAGCAGTTTGAGGGGACAGTTCCAGCAGTACTTC

V: TRBV11-2
D: TRBD2
size: .
J: TRBJ2-2
CDR3: CASSRWVSGRDRNTGELFF
DNA: TGTGCCAGCAGCCGCTGGGTTAGCGGGAGAGACCGGAACACCGGGGAGCTGTTTTTT

V: TRBV30
D: .
size: .
J: TRBJ1-5
CDR3: CAWAINTGAIFNQPQHF
DNA: TGTGCCTGGGCCATAAACACAGGTGCTATTTTCAATCAGCCCCAGCATTTT

V: TRBV6-6
D: .
size: .
J: TRBJ2-2
CDR3: CASTLSLGDTGELFF
DNA: TGTGCCAGCACCCTTTCGTTAGGGGACACCGGGGAGCTGTTTTTT

V: TRBV2
D: .
size: .
J: TRBJ2-7
CDR3: CASSDRYEQYF
DNA: TGTGCCAGCAGTGACAGGTACGAGCAGTACTTC